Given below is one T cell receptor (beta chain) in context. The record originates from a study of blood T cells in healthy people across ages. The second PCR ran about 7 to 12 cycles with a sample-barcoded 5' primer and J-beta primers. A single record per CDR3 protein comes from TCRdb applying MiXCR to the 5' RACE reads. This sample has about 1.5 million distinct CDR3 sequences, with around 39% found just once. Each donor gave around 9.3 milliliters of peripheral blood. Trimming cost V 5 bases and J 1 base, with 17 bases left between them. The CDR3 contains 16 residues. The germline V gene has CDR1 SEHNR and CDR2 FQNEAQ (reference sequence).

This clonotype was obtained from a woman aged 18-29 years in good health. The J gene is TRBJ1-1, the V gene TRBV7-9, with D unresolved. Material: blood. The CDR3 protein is CASSPRGQTKNTEAFF. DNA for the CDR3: TGTGCCAGCAGCCCTAGAGGGCAGACCAAGAACACTGAAGCTTTCTTT.